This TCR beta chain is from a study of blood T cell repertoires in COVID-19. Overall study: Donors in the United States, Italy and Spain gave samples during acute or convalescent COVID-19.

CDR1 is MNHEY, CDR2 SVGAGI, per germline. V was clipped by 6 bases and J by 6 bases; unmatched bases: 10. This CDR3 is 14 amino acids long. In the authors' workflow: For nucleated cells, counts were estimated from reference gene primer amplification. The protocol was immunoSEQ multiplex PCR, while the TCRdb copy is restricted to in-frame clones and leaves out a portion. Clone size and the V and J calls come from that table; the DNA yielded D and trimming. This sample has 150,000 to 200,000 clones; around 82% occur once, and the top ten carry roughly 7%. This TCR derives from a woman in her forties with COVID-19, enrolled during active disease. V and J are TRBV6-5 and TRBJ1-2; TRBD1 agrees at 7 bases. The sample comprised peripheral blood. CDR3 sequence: CASSPSGQENGYTF. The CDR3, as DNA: TGTGCCAGCAGCCCATCCGGACAGGAAAATGGCTACACCTTC.